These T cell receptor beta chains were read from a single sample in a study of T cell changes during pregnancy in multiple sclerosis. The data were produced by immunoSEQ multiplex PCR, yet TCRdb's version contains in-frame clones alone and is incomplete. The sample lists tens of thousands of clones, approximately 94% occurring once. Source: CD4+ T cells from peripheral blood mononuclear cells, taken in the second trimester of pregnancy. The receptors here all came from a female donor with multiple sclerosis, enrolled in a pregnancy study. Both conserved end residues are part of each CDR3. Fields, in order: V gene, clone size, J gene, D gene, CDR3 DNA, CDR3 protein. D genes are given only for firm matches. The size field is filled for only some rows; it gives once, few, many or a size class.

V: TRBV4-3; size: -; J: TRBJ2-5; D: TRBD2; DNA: TGCGCCAGCAGCCTTACTAGCGGGGGAGAGACCCAGTACTTC; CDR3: CASSLTSGGETQYF
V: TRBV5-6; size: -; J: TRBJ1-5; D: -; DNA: TGTGCCAGCAGCAGTCGGAGGCGTCCTCAGGGGAATCAGCCCCAGCATTTT; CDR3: CASSSRRRPQGNQPQHF
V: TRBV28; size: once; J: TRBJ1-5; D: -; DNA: TGTGCCAGCAATTCAGGGCTAGATCAGCCCCAGCATTTT; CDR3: CASNSGLDQPQHF
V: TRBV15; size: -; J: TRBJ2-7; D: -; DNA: TGTGCCACCAGCAGAGATGTTCCGTCCCGGGATTGGGAGCAGTACTTC; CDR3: CATSRDVPSRDWEQYF
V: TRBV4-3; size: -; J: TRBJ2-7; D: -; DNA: TGCGCCAGCAGCCAAGCTGGGGGGAACTACGAGCAGTACTTC; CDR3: CASSQAGGNYEQYF
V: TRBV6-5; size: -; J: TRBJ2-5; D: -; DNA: TGTGCCAGCCTCGAACGGGGATTAGGGATAGAGACCCAGTACTTC; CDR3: CASLERGLGIETQYF
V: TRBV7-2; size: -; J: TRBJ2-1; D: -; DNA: TGTGCCAGCAGCCATGCTAGATCGGGTACGGGTGAGCAGTTCTTC; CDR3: CASSHARSGTGEQFF
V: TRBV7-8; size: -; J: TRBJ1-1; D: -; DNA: TGTGCCAGCAGCTTAGTTGGAGGCAACACTGAAGCTTTCTTT; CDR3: CASSLVGGNTEAFF
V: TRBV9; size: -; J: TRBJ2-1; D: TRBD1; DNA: TGTGCCAGCAGCACAAACCCGGGACAGGGCTACAATGAGCAGTTCTTC; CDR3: CASSTNPGQGYNEQFF
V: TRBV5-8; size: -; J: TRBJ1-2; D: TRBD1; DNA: TGTGCCAGCAGCTTGCCCGGACAGGGGACTAACTATGGCTACACCTTC; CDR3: CASSLPGQGTNYGYTF
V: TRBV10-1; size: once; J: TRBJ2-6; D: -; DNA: TGCGCCAGCAGTTGGTGGGCGATCGCACAAAGTCGGGCCAACGTCCTGACTTTC; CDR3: CASSWWAIAQSRANVLTF
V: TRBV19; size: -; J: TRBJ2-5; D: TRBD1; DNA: TGTGCCAGTAGTATTGGCCCCGGGACAGAAGAGACCCAGTACTTC; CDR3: CASSIGPGTEETQYF
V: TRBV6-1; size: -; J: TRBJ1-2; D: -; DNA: TGTGCCAGCAGAAGGGCAGGACAAAACTATGGCTACACCTTC; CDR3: CASRRAGQNYGYTF
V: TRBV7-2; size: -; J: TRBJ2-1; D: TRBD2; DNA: TGTGCCAGCAGCTTAGCACTAGCGGACGAGCAGTTCTTC; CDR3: CASSLALADEQFF
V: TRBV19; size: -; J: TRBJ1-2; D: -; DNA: TGTGCCAGTAGATCCGGGACACTTAACTATGGCTACACCTTC; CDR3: CASRSGTLNYGYTF
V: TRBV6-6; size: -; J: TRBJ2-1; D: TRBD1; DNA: TGTGCCAGCAACTTAGGACAGGGAGTGGGCTATGAGCAGTTCTTC; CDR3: CASNLGQGVGYEQFF
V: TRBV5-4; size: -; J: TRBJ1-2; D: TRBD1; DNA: TGTGCCAGCAGCTACCGGACAGGGGGCGCCGGCTACACCTTC; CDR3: CASSYRTGGAGYTF
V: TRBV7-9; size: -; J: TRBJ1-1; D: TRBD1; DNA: TGTGCCAGCAGCTTAGGTAAACAGGGGCGTGGTGAAGCTTTCTTT; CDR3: CASSLGKQGRGEAFF
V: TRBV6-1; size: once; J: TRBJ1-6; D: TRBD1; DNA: TGTGCCAGCAGACTTGGACAGGGGGCGTATTCACCCCTCCACTTT; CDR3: CASRLGQGAYSPLHF
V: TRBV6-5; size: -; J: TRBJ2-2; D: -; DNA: TGTGCCAGCTTCCTGGGGAGCACCGGGGAGCTGTTTTTT; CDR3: CASFLGSTGELFF
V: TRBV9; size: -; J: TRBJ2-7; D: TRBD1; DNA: TGTGCCAGCAGCGCGACCGGGACAGAGCACTACGAGCAGTACTTC; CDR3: CASSATGTEHYEQYF
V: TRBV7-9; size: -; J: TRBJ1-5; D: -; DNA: TGTGCCAGCAGCTTGCACAGTGATCAGCCCCAGCATTTT; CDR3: CASSLHSDQPQHF
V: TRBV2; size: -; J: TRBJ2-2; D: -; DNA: TGTGCCAGCTCTCAGTATGATGGGGAGCTGTTTTTT; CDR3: CASSQYDGELFF
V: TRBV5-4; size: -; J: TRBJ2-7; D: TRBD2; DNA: TGTGCCAGCAGCACGGGGGGGATCCGGCAGTACTTC; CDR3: CASSTGGIRQYF
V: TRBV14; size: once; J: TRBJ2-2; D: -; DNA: TGTGCCAGCAGCCCGCGGGCTAGCCATATCGGGGAGCTGTTTTTT; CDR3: CASSPRASHIGELFF
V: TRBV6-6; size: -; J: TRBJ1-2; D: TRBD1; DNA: TGTGCCAGCAGTTACGCCGGACAGGTCCTCTATGGCTACACCTTC; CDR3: CASSYAGQVLYGYTF
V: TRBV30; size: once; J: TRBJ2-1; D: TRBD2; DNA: TGCGCGTGGAAGGCTAGCGGGATTTATCGGATTTACAATGAGCAGTTCTTC; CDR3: CAWKASGIYRIYNEQFF
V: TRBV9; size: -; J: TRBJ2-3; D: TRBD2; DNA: TGTGCCAGCAGCGTCCTGCCTAGCGGGTACACAGATACGCAGTATTTT; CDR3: CASSVLPSGYTDTQYF
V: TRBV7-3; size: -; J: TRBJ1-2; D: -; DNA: TGTGCCAGCAGCTTAATGGGACAAAGTGGCGGCTACACCTTC; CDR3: CASSLMGQSGGYTF